The 4 T cell receptor beta chains in this list originate from one sample, sequenced in a study of cytomegalovirus exposure and HLA in healthy donors. The PCR made use of 60 Vbeta and 13 Jbeta primers. Only in-frame clones appear in the TCRdb table, and some are missing; sequencing was by immunoSEQ multiplex PCR. The sample has about 120,000 clones, 75% to 85% seen once; the top ten hold around 3.3%. The source material was PBMCs. The origin of the receptors is a male donor in good health and CMV-seronegative.

The genes are TRBV7-9 and TRBJ1-4; D not certain. This CDR3 contains 13 residues. Per germline, CDR1 SEHNR and CDR2 FQNEAQ (reference sequence). V lost 1 base, J lost 10 bases, and 10 bases lay in between. CDR3 nucleotides: TGTGCCAGCAGCTTAGATTTGAGCGGAAAACTGTTTTTT. Amino acids: CASSLDLSGKLFF.

The gene calls are TRBV5-4 and TRBJ2-1, with 9 bases aligning to TRBD1. CDR1 and CDR2 (germline): SGHNT, YYREEE (reference sequence). This CDR3 has 16 amino acids. The J segment lost 5 bases and the V segment lost 4 bases, leaving 10 bases of the junction unmatched. CDR3 region: CASSAETGGLNNEQFF. The CDR3 nucleotides read TGTGCCAGCAGCGCGGAGACAGGGGGACTGAACAATGAGCAGTTCTTC.

This chain links TRBV5-4 with TRBJ2-1, with 9 bases identical to TRBD2. The germline gives CDR1 SGHNT, CDR2 YYREEE (reference sequence). With 4 bases clipped from V and 3 bases from J, the junction kept 5 bases outside the gene matches. The CDR3 length is 15 residues. CDR3 nucleotides: TGTGCCAGCAGCAACGGGACTAGCTTCTACAATGAGCAGTTCTTC. Residues: CASSNGTSFYNEQFF.

CDR3 sequence (DNA): TGTGCCAGCAGTTTAGGACAATCTGGGGCCAACGTCCTGACTTTC. Translation gives CASSLGQSGANVLTF. This chain connects TRBV28 to TRBJ2-6; tentative D call: TRBD1 (5 bases). The germline V gene has CDR1 MDHEN and CDR2 SYDVKM. The CDR3 runs 15 residues. V was trimmed by 2 bases and J by 1 base, leaving 6 bases between them.